At least ten counts were recorded for the clone carrying this T cell receptor (beta chain). This sample is part of a study of prognosis after radiotherapy for stage I lung cancer. About the research overall: With a biologically effective dose of at least 100 Gy, radiotherapy took the form of SBRT split into 3 to 5 fractions.

The CDR3 length is 14 residues. Germline V gene data show CDR1 as MNHNS and CDR2 as SASEGT. Trimming took off 6 bases at V and 2 bases at J, with 14 bases between the two ends. Patients were all node-negative on CT and PET/CT, lacking prior chemotherapy, radiotherapy or other malignancies. Researchers used two-round multiplex PCR to amplify TCR beta CDR3 starting from genomic DNA. Amplification in first-round PCR relied on primers specific to each TRBV and TRBJ gene. TCRdb itself ran the multiplex PCR reads through MiXCR, one entry per CDR3 protein. Of almost 20,000 distinct CDR3 sequences in the sample, over 25% were seen once.

The sequence derives from a donor over 45 with non-small cell lung cancer. Sequenced here: PBMCs, sampled before or after stereotactic body radiation therapy (not recorded which). The chain links TRBV6-1 to TRBJ2-7, with TRBD2 as a possible D gene (5 bases). For the CDR3, the DNA is TGTGCCAGCAGCGAGGGTGGTAGCGCCTACGAGCAGTACTTC. It yields the protein CASSEGGSAYEQYF.